A single sample is the source of the 6 T cell receptor beta chains below, sequenced in a study of blood T cell repertoires in COVID-19. Profiled with immunoSEQ multiplex PCR; TCRdb holds only in-frame clones, not every one. The table shows fewer than 250,000 clones, with 89% occurring only once. Sequenced sample: peripheral blood. Receptors were obtained from a man in his fifties or sixties who had recovered from COVID-19.

The chain carries TRBV18 and TRBJ1-2, with 7 bases fitting TRBD1. CDR3 length: 14 amino acids. J was trimmed by 4 bases and V by 6 bases; bases with no gene match: 8. Germline V gene data show CDR1 as KGHSH and CDR2 as LQKENI. The CDR3 region is CASSPDRVTYGYTF. For the CDR3, the DNA is TGTGCCAGCTCCCCCGACAGGGTGACCTATGGCTACACCTTC.

This clone has just one count. The CDR3 DNA sequence: TGCGCCAGCAGCAGGGGACAGGGCCCTAACTATGGCTACACCTTC. Its protein product is CASSRGQGPNYGYTF. The chain uses TRBV5-1 and TRBJ1-2; 9 bases align to TRBD1. CDR1 SGHRS and CDR2 YFSETQ come from the germline V gene. V shed 4 bases, J shed 0 bases, and the junction held 4 bases outside the gene matches. The CDR3 loop spans 15 amino acids. The variable domain in full, with the rest retrieved from reference TRBV5-1 and TRBJ1-2, is KAGVTQTPRYLIKTRGQQVTLSCSPISGHRSVSWYQQTPGQGLQFLFEYFSETQRNKGNFPGRFSGRQFSNSRSEMNVSTLELGDSALYLCASSRGQGPNYGYTFGSGTRLTVV.

This rearrangement joins TRBV28 to TRBJ1-2; the D is unclear. V was pared by 3 bases and J by 4 bases, with 9 bases between. The CDR3 spans 13 residues. The V gene's germline CDR1 is MDHEN and CDR2 SYDVKM. The CDR3 protein is CASSLRRGYGYTF. CDR3 nucleotide sequence: TGTGCCAGCAGTTTGAGGCGCGGCTATGGCTACACCTTC.

The V and J genes are TRBV3-1 (or the pseudogene TRBV3-2) and TRBJ2-7; maybe TRBD1 (6 bases). The germline gives CDR1 LGHDT, CDR2 YNNKEL (reference sequence). The CDR3 runs 15 residues. Trimming removed 1 base from V and 3 bases from J, with 13 bases in between. DNA of the CDR3: TGTGCCAGCAGCCAAGGGGTGGGGGCTGACTACGAGCAGTACTTC. It is translated as CASSQGVGADYEQYF.

V and J are TRBV5-6 and TRBJ2-7, with 9 bases identical to TRBD1. J lost 0 bases, V lost 6 bases, and 10 bases had no gene match. The germline CDR1 and CDR2 sequences are SGHDT and YYEEEE. CDR3 length: 16 residues. DNA of the CDR3: TGTGCCAGCACAACTGACAGGGGGTACTTCTCCTACGAGCAGTACTTC. Translating gives CASTTDRGYFSYEQYF.

The CDR3 region is CASREQGAGNTIYF. The CDR3 DNA sequence: TGTGCCAGTAGAGAGCAGGGGGCTGGAAACACCATATATTTT. The chain couples TRBV19 to TRBJ1-3, with 7 nucleotides matching TRBD1. Trimming removed 6 bases from V and 2 bases from J; junction bases left unmatched: 4. The CDR3 is made up of 14 amino acids. Germline CDR1 is LNHDA and CDR2 is SQIVND (reference sequence).